These 4 T cell receptor beta chains were all obtained from the same sample, sequenced in a study of blood T cell repertoires in COVID-19. Repertoires were generated with immunoSEQ multiplex PCR, while TCRdb's copy carries only in-frame clones and drops some. The sample includes over 200,000 clones, more than 75% of them seen just once. Input material: peripheral blood. These receptors were collected from a man in his forties with active or convalescent COVID-19.

V usage is TRBV3-1 (or the pseudogene TRBV3-2) and J usage is TRBJ2-7; no clear D. Per the germline V gene, CDR1 is LGHDT and CDR2 is YNNKEL (reference sequence). The ends were cut back, 1 base at V and 0 bases at J, with 7 bases in the middle. There are 14 residues in the CDR3. This chain's CDR3 is CASSQVLSSYEQYF. CDR3 nucleotide sequence: TGTGCCAGCAGCCAAGTACTGTCCTCCTACGAGCAGTACTTC.

This chain uses TRBV11-2 with TRBJ1-3; the D is unclear. The length of the CDR3 is 15 residues. Germline V gene lookup returns CDR1 SGHAT and CDR2 FQNNGV. V gave up 0 bases and J gave up 0 bases, with 6 bases separating them. This CDR3 reads CASSLEQSSGNTIYF. The CDR3 DNA sequence: TGTGCCAGCAGCTTAGAACAGAGCTCTGGAAACACCATATATTTT.

This clone was detected once. The genes are TRBV5-6 and TRBJ2-1, with TRBD2 identical over 10 bases. Germline-derived CDR1 and CDR2 are SGHDT and YYEEEE. After removal of 2 bases from V and 6 bases from J, the junction contained 5 bases not matched to a gene. CDR3 length: 15 residues. The CDR3 protein is CASSLSGGAINEQFF. The CDR3 nucleotides read TGTGCCAGCAGCTTAAGCGGGGGGGCGATCAATGAGCAGTTCTTC. Filled out from reference TRBV5-6 and TRBJ2-1, the complete variable domain reads DAGVTQSPTHLIKTRGQQVTLRCSPKSGHDTVSWYQQALGQGPQFIFQYYEEEERQRGNFPDRFSGHQFPNYSSELNVNALLLGDSALYLCASSLSGGAINEQFFGPGTRLTVL.

At least ten counts were recorded for this clone. This CDR3 is CASSFSGSNEQYF. The CDR3 DNA reads as TGTGCCAGCAGCTTTAGCGGGAGCAACGAGCAGTACTTC. The V and J genes are TRBV7-2 and TRBJ2-7, with 9 bases identical to TRBD2. V was clipped by 3 bases and J by 5 bases; unmatched bases: 2. Looked up from germline, CDR1 is SGHTA and CDR2 is FQGNSA. The CDR3 consists of 13 residues.